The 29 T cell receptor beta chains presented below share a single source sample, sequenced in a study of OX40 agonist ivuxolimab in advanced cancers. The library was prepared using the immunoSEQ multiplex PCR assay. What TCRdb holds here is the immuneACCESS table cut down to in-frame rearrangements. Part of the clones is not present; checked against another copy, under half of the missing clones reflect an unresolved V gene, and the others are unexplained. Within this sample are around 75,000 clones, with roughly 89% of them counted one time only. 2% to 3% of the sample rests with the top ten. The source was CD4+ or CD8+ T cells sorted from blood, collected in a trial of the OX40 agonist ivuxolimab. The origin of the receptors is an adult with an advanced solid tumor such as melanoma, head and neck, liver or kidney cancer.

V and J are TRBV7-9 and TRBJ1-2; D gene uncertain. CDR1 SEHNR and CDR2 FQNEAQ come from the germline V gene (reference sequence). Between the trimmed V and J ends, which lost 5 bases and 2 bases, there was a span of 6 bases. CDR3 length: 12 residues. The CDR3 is CASSPTNYGYTF. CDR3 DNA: TGTGCCAGCAGCCCTACGAACTATGGCTACACCTTC.

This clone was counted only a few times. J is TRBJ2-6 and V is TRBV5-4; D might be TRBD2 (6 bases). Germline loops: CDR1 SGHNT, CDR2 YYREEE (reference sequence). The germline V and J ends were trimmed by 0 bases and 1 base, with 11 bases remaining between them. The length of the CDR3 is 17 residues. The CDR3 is CASSLGLERSGANVLTF. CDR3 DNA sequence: TGTGCCAGCAGCTTGGGACTAGAACGGTCTGGGGCCAACGTCCTGACTTTC.

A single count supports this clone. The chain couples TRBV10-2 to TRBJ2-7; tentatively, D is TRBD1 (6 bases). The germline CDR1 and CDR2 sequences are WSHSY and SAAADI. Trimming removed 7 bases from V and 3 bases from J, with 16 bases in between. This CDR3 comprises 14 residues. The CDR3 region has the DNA TGCGCCAGCACCGGCAGGGGCATGAGCTACGAGCAGTACTTC. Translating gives CASTGRGMSYEQYF.

The CDR3 loop reads CASSRSSGSTYNEQFF. The CDR3 nucleotides are TGTGCCAGCAGCAGATCAAGCGGGAGCACCTACAATGAGCAGTTCTTC. V usage is TRBV11-2 and J usage is TRBJ2-1, with TRBD2 matching over 8 bases. Per germline, CDR1 SGHAT and CDR2 FQNNGV. The CDR3 has 16 amino acids. V lost 5 bases and J lost 2; bases outside the gene matches: 8.

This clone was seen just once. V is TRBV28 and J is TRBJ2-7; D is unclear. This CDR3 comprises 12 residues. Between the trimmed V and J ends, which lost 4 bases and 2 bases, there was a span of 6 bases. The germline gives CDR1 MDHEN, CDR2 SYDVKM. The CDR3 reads CASSSVTYEQYF. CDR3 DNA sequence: TGTGCCAGCAGTTCGGTCACCTACGAGCAGTACTTC.

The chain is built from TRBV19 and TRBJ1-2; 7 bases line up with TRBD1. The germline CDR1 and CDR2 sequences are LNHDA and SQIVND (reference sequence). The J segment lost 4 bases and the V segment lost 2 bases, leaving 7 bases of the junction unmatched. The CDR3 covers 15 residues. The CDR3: CASSITGTAFYGYTF. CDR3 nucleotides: TGTGCCAGTAGTATAACCGGGACAGCATTCTATGGCTACACCTTC.

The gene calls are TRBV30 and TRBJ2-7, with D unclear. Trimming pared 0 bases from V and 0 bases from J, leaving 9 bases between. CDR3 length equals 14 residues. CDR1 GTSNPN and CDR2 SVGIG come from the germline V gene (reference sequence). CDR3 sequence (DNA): TGTGCCTGGAGTGTAAAAGCTGCCTCCTACGAGCAGTACTTC. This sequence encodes CAWSVKAASYEQYF.

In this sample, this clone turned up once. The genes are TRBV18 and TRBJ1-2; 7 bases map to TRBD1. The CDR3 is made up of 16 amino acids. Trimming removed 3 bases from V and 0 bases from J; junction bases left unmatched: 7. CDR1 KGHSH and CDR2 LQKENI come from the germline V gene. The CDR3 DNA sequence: TGTGCCAGCTCACCTAACCCCGGGACAGCTAACTATGGCTACACCTTC. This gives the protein CASSPNPGTANYGYTF.

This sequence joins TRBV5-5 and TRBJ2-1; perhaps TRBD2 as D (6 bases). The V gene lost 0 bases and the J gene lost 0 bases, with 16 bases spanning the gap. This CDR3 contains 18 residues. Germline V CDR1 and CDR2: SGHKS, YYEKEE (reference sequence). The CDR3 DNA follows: TGTGCCAGCAGCTTGGCGGGGGTTAGTGGTTTCTCCTACAATGAGCAGTTCTTC. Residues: CASSLAGVSGFSYNEQFF.

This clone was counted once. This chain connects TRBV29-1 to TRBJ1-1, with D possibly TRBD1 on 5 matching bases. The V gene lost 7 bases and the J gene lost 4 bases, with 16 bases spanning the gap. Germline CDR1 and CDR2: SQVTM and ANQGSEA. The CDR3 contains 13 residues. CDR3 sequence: CSAPVPGGTEAFF. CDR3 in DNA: TGCAGCGCCCCGGTCCCTGGGGGCACTGAAGCTTTCTTT. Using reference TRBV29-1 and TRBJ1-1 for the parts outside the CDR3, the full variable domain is SAVISQKPSRDICQRGTSLTIQCQVDSQVTMMFWYRQQPGQSLTLIATANQGSEATYESGFVIDKFPISRPNLTFSTLTVSNMSPEDSSIYLCSAPVPGGTEAFFGQGTRLTVV.

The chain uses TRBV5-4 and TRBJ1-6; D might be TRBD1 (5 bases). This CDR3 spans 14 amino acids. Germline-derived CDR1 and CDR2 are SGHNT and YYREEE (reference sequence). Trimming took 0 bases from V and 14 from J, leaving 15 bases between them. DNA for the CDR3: TGTGCCAGCAGCTTGGAGCGTGGGGCAAGATCCCTCCACTTT. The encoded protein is CASSLERGARSLHF.

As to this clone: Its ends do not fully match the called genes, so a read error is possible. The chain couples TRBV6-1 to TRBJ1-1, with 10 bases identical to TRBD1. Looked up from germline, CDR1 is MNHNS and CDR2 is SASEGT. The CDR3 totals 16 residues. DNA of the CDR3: TGTGCCAGCGGTGAGCCCGGGACAGGGGCCGGCACTGAAGCTTTCTTT. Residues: CASGEPGTGAGTEAFF.

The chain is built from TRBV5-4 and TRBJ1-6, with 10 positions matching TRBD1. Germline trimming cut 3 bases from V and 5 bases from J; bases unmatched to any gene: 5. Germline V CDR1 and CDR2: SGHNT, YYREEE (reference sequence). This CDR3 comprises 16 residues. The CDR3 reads CASSSPDRGNNSPLHF. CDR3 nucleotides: TGTGCCAGCAGCTCCCCGGACAGGGGGAATAATTCACCCCTCCACTTT.

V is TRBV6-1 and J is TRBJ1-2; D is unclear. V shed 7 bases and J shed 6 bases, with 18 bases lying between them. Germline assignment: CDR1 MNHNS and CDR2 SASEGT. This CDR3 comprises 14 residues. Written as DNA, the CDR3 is TGTGCCAGCACCCCGCGGGATGGTGGGGATGGCTACACCTTC. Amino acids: CASTPRDGGDGYTF.

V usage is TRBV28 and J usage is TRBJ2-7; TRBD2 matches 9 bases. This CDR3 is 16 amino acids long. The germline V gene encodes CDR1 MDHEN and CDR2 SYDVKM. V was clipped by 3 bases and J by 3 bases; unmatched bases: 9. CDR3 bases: TGTGCCAGCAGTTTTCTGGCGGGAGGGCGCCGCTACGAGCAGTACTTC. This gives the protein CASSFLAGGRRYEQYF.

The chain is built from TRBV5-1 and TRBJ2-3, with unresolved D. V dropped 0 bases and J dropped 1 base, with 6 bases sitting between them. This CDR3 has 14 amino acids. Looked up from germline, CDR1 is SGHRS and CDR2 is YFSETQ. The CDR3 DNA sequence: TGCGCCAGCAGCTTGGCTTTGGGCACAGATACGCAGTATTTT. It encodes CASSLALGTDTQYF.

CDR3 loop: CASSGGTQKTQYF. As DNA, the CDR3 is TGTGCCAGCAGCGGCGGGACGCAAAAGACCCAGTACTTC. The rearrangement uses TRBV9 and TRBJ2-5, with a possible D match to TRBD2 (6 bases). CDR3 length: 13 amino acids. Between the trimmed V and J ends, which lost 3 bases and 6 bases, there was a span of 12 bases. Germline lookup yields CDR1 SGDLS and CDR2 YYNGEE.

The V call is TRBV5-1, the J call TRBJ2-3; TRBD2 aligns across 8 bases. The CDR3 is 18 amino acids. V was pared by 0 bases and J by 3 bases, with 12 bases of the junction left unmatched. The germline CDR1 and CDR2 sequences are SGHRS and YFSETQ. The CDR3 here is CASSLGTLAGGGTDTQYF. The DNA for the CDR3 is TGCGCCAGCAGCTTGGGGACCCTGGCGGGAGGTGGGACAGATACGCAGTATTTT.

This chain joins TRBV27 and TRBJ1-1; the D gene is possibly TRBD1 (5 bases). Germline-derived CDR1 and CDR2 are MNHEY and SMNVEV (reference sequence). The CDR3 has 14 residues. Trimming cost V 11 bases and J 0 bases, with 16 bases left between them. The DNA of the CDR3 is TGTGCCGGCCTGACAGCTCTCCTGAACACTGAAGCTTTCTTT. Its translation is CAGLTALLNTEAFF.

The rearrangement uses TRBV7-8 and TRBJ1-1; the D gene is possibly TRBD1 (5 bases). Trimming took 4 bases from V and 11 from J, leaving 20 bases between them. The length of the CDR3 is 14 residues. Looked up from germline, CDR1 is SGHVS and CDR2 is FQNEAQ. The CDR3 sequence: CASSSYGPSGAAFF. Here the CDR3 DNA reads TGTGCCAGCAGCTCCTATGGACCTAGCGGGGCGGCTTTCTTT. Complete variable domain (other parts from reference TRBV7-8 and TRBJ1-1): GAGVSQSPRYKVAKRGQDVALRCDPISGHVSLFWYQQALGQGPEFLTYFQNEAQLDKSGLPSDRFFAERPEGSVSTLKIQRTQQEDSAVYLCASSSYGPSGAAFFGQGTRLTVV.

The CDR3 nucleotides read TGTGCCAGTAGTAAACCACGGAGCTCTGGAAACACCATATATTTT. Protein product: CASSKPRSSGNTIYF. The rearrangement links TRBV19 to TRBJ1-3, with D unclear. The CDR3 extends over 15 amino acids. Germline V gene sequence: CDR1 LNHDA, CDR2 SQIVND (reference sequence). Trimming removed 4 bases from V and 0 bases from J, with 10 bases in between.

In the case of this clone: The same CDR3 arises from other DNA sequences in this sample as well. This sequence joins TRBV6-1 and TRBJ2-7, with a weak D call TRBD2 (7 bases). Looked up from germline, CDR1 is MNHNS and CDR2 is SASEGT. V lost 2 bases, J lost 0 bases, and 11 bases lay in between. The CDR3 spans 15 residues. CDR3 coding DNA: TGTGCCAGCAGTGAAAGGGGGGGAAGCTCCTACGAGCAGTACTTC. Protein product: CASSERGGSSYEQYF.

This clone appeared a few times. The CDR3 sequence is CASSEAREAFF. CDR3 coding DNA: TGTGCCAGCAGTGAAGCCAGAGAAGCTTTCTTT. The V gene is TRBV6-1, the J gene TRBJ1-1; D is ambiguous. V was cut by 0 bases and J by 8 bases, with 4 bases left in between. Germline V gene lookup returns CDR1 MNHNS and CDR2 SASEGT. The CDR3 loop spans 11 amino acids.

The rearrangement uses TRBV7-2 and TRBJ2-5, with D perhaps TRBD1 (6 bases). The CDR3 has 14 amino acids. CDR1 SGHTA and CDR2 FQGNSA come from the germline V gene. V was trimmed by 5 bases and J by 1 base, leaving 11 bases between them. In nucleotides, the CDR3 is TGTGCCAGCAGCCGCCGGGACACCCAAGAGACCCAGTACTTC. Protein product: CASSRRDTQETQYF.

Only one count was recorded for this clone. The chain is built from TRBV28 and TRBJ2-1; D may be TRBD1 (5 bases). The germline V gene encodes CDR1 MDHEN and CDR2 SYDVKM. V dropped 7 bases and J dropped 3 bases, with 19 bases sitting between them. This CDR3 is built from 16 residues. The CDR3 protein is CASTPLGVLVYNEQFF. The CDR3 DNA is TGTGCCAGCACCCCGCTAGGGGTCTTGGTCTACAATGAGCAGTTCTTC.

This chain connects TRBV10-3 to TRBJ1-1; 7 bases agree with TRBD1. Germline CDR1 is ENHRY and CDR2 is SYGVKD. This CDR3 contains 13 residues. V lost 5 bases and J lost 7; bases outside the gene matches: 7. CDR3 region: CAISRTGDFEAFF. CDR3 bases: TGTGCCATCAGTCGGACAGGCGACTTTGAAGCTTTCTTT.

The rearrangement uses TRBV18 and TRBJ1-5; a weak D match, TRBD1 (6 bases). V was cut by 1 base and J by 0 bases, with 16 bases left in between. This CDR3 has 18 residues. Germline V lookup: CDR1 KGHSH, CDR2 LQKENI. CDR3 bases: TGTGCCAGCTCACCACGGGGAGCAGGGGCGGATAGCAATCAGCCCCAGCATTTT. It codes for CASSPRGAGADSNQPQHF.

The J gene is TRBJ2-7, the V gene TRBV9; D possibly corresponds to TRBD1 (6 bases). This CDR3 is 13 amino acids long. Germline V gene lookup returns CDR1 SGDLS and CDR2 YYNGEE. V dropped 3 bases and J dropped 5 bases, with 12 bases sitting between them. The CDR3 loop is CASSAAPGDEQYF. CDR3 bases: TGTGCCAGCAGCGCTGCCCCAGGGGACGAGCAGTACTTC.

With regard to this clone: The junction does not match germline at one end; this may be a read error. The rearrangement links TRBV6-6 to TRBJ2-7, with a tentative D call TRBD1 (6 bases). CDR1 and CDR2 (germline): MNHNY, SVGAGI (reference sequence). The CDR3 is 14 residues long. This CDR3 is CASSYGQGSYERYF. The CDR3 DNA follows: TGTGCCAGCAGTTACGGGCAGGGGTCCTACGAGCGGTACTTC.